The 31 T cell receptor beta chains presented below share a single source sample, sequenced in a study of cytomegalovirus exposure and HLA in healthy donors. PCR involved 60 Vbeta and 13 Jbeta primers. Profiling relied on immunoSEQ multiplex PCR, and the TCRdb table lists in-frame clones only, not all of them. The repertoire holds 100,000 to 150,000 clones, with approximately 87% as singletons. Sample: PBMCs. The receptors come from a man between 18 and 29 years old in good health and CMV-seropositive.

This clone was found once. This chain links TRBV9 with TRBJ2-3; 12 bases align to TRBD2. Germline CDR1 SGDLS, CDR2 YYNGEE. The CDR3 extends over 15 amino acids. Trimming removed 5 bases from V and 0 bases from J; junction bases left unmatched: 1. The CDR3 region has the DNA TGTGCCAGCAGTCTAGCGGGGGGGAGCACAGATACGCAGTATTTT. Amino acid sequence: CASSLAGGSTDTQYF.

This sequence joins TRBV5-4 and TRBJ2-4; TRBD2 is a possible D gene (6 bases). V shed 4 bases and J shed 0 bases, with 8 bases lying between them. Per germline, CDR1 SGHNT and CDR2 YYREEE (reference sequence). There are 14 residues in the CDR3. The CDR3 here is CASSQGLAKNIQYF. The CDR3 bases are TGTGCCAGCAGCCAGGGACTAGCCAAAAACATTCAGTACTTC.

The chain employs TRBV6-5 and TRBJ2-2; 8 bases match TRBD2. The CDR3 sequence is 14 residues long. Trimming removed 8 bases from V and 4 bases from J; junction bases left unmatched: 6. The germline CDR1 and CDR2 sequences are MNHEY and SVGAGI. The CDR3 reads CASRSLAGTGELFF. The CDR3 bases are TGTGCCAGCCGGAGTCTAGCGGGCACCGGGGAGCTGTTTTTT.

CDR3 coding DNA: TGTGCCAGCGTAGGGAGCAGGGGGCAAGGAAACACCATATATTTT. Translated, it gives CASVGSRGQGNTIYF. The genes are TRBV28 and TRBJ1-3; 8 bases match TRBD1. After removal of 8 bases from V and 4 bases from J, the junction contained 10 bases not matched to a gene. This CDR3 is 15 amino acids long. Germline lookup yields CDR1 MDHEN and CDR2 SYDVKM.

The rearrangement uses TRBV19 and TRBJ1-6, with a tentative D call TRBD1 (6 bases). CDR3 length: 14 residues. Germline V lookup: CDR1 LNHDA, CDR2 SQIVND (reference sequence). Between the trimmed V and J ends, which lost 3 bases and 9 bases, there was a span of 12 bases. The CDR3 region has the DNA TGTGCCAGTAGTATGTCCAGGGGCGGTTCACCCCTCCACTTT. Amino acid sequence: CASSMSRGGSPLHF.

The gene calls are TRBV4-1 and TRBJ2-2, with D possibly being TRBD1 (6 bases). The V gene's germline CDR1 is MGHRA and CDR2 YSYEKL. The CDR3 totals 15 residues. Trimming left V 2 bases short and J 5 bases short, with 12 bases between. Here the CDR3 DNA reads TGCGCCAGCAGCCAAATCCCCAGGGGAACCGGGGAGCTGTTTTTT. Protein: CASSQIPRGTGELFF.

This sequence joins TRBV11-2 and TRBJ1-1, with D maybe TRBD1 (5 bases). The CDR3 consists of 15 residues. Germline V CDR1 and CDR2: SGHAT, FQNNGV. The V end was cut by 7 bases, the J end by 1 base, with 16 bases between. The chain's CDR3 is CASNPPSRANTEAFF. The CDR3, as DNA: TGTGCCAGCAACCCCCCGTCCAGGGCGAACACTGAAGCTTTCTTT.

The chain uses TRBV4-1 and TRBJ1-5; no clear D. V was cut by 4 bases and J by 3 bases, with 10 bases left in between. The CDR3 runs 14 residues. CDR1 is MGHRA, CDR2 YSYEKL, per germline. The CDR3, as DNA: TGCGCCAGCAGCCCGACACAGTCCAATCAGCCCCAGCATTTT. It codes for CASSPTQSNQPQHF.

Comment on this clone: Other DNA variants within this sample encode the same CDR3. The CDR3 loop reads CASSPPQGRTDTQYF. In DNA, the CDR3 is TGTGCCAGCTCACCACCTCAGGGTAGGACAGATACGCAGTATTTT. J is TRBJ2-3 and V is TRBV18; TRBD1 is a possible D gene (5 bases). Germline loops: CDR1 KGHSH, CDR2 LQKENI. CDR3 size: 15 residues. V gave up 0 bases and J gave up 3 bases, with 10 bases separating them.

The rearrangement links TRBV7-9 to TRBJ1-1; D unresolved. The CDR3 loop spans 12 amino acids. Germline-derived CDR1 and CDR2 are SEHNR and FQNEAQ (reference sequence). The V and J ends lost 5 bases and 5 bases respectively, with 9 bases between them. CDR3 nucleotides: TGTGCCAGCAGCCCAGGTACAACTGAAGCTTTCTTT. Its translation is CASSPGTTEAFF.

This clone has more than one count but fewer than ten. The chain uses TRBV13 and TRBJ2-3; 7 bases fit TRBD2. V dropped 4 bases and J dropped 0; count of bases not matched to a gene: 13. The CDR3 runs to 18 residues. The germline V gene has CDR1 PRHDT and CDR2 FYEKMQ (reference sequence). This chain's CDR3 is CASSWGRRRGLSTDTQYF. The CDR3 coding sequence is TGTGCCAGCAGCTGGGGAAGGCGGCGGGGACTAAGCACAGATACGCAGTATTTT.

This clone was recorded a few times. The chain carries TRBV6-5 and TRBJ2-3; 7 bases align to TRBD1. The V and J ends lost 2 bases and 5 bases, in that order; junction bases with no gene match: 7. The CDR3 consists of 15 residues. Germline V gene sequence: CDR1 MNHEY, CDR2 SVGAGI. The CDR3 sequence is CASSYRQGDEDTQYF. DNA of the CDR3: TGTGCCAGCAGTTACCGGCAGGGGGACGAAGATACGCAGTATTTT.

J is TRBJ1-2 and V is TRBV5-4, with D tentatively TRBD1 (5 bases). V lost 4 bases and J lost 4, with 14 bases in between. This CDR3 has 14 amino acids. The germline V gene encodes CDR1 SGHNT and CDR2 YYREEE (reference sequence). This CDR3 reads CASSAGQGGYGYTF. The CDR3 coding sequence is TGTGCCAGCAGCGCGGGTCAGGGAGGCTATGGCTACACCTTC.

On this clone: A read error may produce the germline difference seen at one junction end. The V gene is TRBV29-1, the J gene TRBJ2-1; perhaps TRBD2 as D (6 bases). The CDR3 is 11 amino acids. Germline V gene lookup returns CDR1 SQVTM and CDR2 ANQGSEA. The CDR3 loop is CSAATSQVGVF. CDR3 DNA sequence: TGCAGCGCCGCGACTAGTCAGGTAGGGGTCTTC.

The table lists this clone with a few counts. The J gene is TRBJ2-1, the V gene TRBV9, with 7 nucleotides matching TRBD2. CDR1 is SGDLS, CDR2 YYNGEE, per germline. The CDR3 extends over 14 amino acids. V shed 2 bases and J 5 bases; nucleotides not matched to a gene: 4. For the CDR3, the DNA is TGTGCCAGCAGCGTGAGCGGGGTTAACAATGAGCAGTTCTTC. Translating it yields CASSVSGVNNEQFF.

This clone has a handful of counts. V usage is TRBV9 and J usage is TRBJ2-3, with 10 bases fitting TRBD2. Germline trimming cut 7 bases from V and 2 bases from J; bases unmatched to any gene: 4. This CDR3 has 14 amino acids. Germline lookup yields CDR1 SGDLS and CDR2 YYNGEE. The CDR3 loop reads CASGLADLTDTQYF. The CDR3 region has the DNA TGTGCCAGCGGACTAGCGGACCTCACAGATACGCAGTATTTT.

The chain employs TRBV5-4 and TRBJ2-3; no clear D. CDR1 is SGHNT, CDR2 YYREEE, per germline (reference sequence). The V gene lost 4 bases and the J gene lost 2 bases, with 5 bases spanning the gap. The CDR3 contains 12 residues. In DNA, the CDR3 is TGTGCCAGCAGCCAATTCACAGATACGCAGTATTTT. It codes for CASSQFTDTQYF.

The chain recombines TRBV10-3 with TRBJ2-7; weak D call: TRBD2 (5 bases). The CDR3 loop spans 13 amino acids. Germline V gene sequence: CDR1 ENHRY, CDR2 SYGVKD. V dropped 3 bases and J dropped 0 bases, with 6 bases sitting between them. CDR3 in amino acids: CAISDGSSYEQYF. The CDR3 DNA sequence: TGTGCCATCAGTGATGGGAGCTCCTACGAGCAGTACTTC.

This clone was counted only a few times. J is TRBJ1-6 and V is TRBV19; D is unresolved. The CDR3 spans 14 residues. V dropped 5 bases and J dropped 8 bases, with 13 bases sitting between them. CDR1 LNHDA and CDR2 SQIVND come from the germline V gene (reference sequence). Here the CDR3 reads CASSVSGFDSPLHF. CDR3 DNA: TGTGCCAGTAGTGTATCGGGGTTTGATTCACCCCTCCACTTT. The full variable domain, completed using reference TRBV19 and TRBJ1-6, is DGGITQSPKYLFRKEGQNVTLSCEQNLNHDAMYWYRQDPGQGLRLIYYSQIVNDFQKGDIAEGYSVSREKKESFPLTVTSAQKNPTAFYLCASSVSGFDSPLHFGNGTRLTVT.

V usage is TRBV13 and J usage is TRBJ2-7; the match to TRBD2 covers 12 bases. Looked up from germline, CDR1 is PRHDT and CDR2 is FYEKMQ (reference sequence). The V gene end was trimmed by 2 bases and the J gene end by 2 bases; junction bases not matched to a gene: 4. The CDR3 covers 16 residues. CDR3 nucleotide sequence: TGTGCCAGCAGCTTATACGCTAGCGGGGGGGCCTACGAGCAGTACTTC. It translates to CASSLYASGGAYEQYF.

The chain uses TRBV5-6 and TRBJ2-3; 11 bases align to TRBD2. After removal of 0 bases from V and 2 bases from J, the junction contained 8 bases not matched to a gene. This CDR3 spans 18 amino acids. Germline loops: CDR1 SGHDT, CDR2 YYEEEE. The CDR3 protein is CASSLGLLAGGLTDTQYF. The CDR3 region has the DNA TGTGCCAGCAGCTTGGGTCTCCTAGCGGGGGGCCTCACAGATACGCAGTATTTT. Based on the CDR3 plus reference TRBV5-6 and TRBJ2-3, the full variable domain is DAGVTQSPTHLIKTRGQQVTLRCSPKSGHDTVSWYQQALGQGPQFIFQYYEEEERQRGNFPDRFSGHQFPNYSSELNVNALLLGDSALYLCASSLGLLAGGLTDTQYFGPGTRLTVL.

The chain couples TRBV29-1 to TRBJ1-4, with a tentative D call TRBD1 (6 bases). The CDR3 length is 12 residues. The V end was cut by 7 bases, the J end by 6 bases, with 12 bases between. CDR1 is SQVTM, CDR2 ANQGSEA, per germline. CDR3 region: CSARDTYEKLFF. The DNA of the CDR3 is TGCAGCGCCCGGGACACGTATGAAAAACTGTTTTTT.

The chain uses TRBV5-1 and TRBJ2-1; 11 nucleotides align to TRBD2. The CDR3 is 16 amino acids. V shed 4 bases and J 4 bases; nucleotides not matched to a gene: 7. The V gene's germline CDR1 is SGHRS and CDR2 YFSETQ. CDR3 in amino acids: CASSQLAGALYNEQFF. The CDR3 nucleotides read TGCGCCAGCAGCCAACTAGCGGGGGCCCTTTACAATGAGCAGTTCTTC.

This rearrangement joins TRBV5-5 to TRBJ1-1; 9 nucleotides align to TRBD1. The CDR3 is 12 amino acids. Per germline, CDR1 SGHKS and CDR2 YYEKEE (reference sequence). V lost 3 bases and J lost 8; bases outside the gene matches: 2. Here the CDR3 reads CASSWTGEEAFF. Here the CDR3 DNA reads TGTGCCAGCAGCTGGACAGGGGAAGAAGCTTTCTTT. Using reference TRBV5-5 and TRBJ1-1 for the parts outside the CDR3, the full variable domain is DAGVTQSPTHLIKTRGQQVTLRCSPISGHKSVSWYQQVLGQGPQFIFQYYEKEERGRGNFPDRFSARQFPNYSSELNVNALLLGDSALYLCASSWTGEEAFFGQGTRLTVV.

The CDR3 nucleotides are TGTGCCAGCAGCTTAGGGGACAGGGCCTTTAATGAAAAACTGTTTTTT. Amino acids: CASSLGDRAFNEKLFF. V gene TRBV7-2 combines with J gene TRBJ1-4; the match to TRBD1 covers 9 bases. CDR1 is SGHTA and CDR2 is FQGNSA in the germline V gene. The CDR3 is made up of 16 amino acids. After removal of 1 base from V and 4 bases from J, the junction contained 4 bases not matched to a gene.

The chain joins TRBV18 to TRBJ2-3; possibly TRBD1 for D (6 bases). CDR3 length: 17 amino acids. Germline assignment: CDR1 KGHSH and CDR2 LQKENI. V was trimmed by 3 bases and J by 0 bases, leaving 16 bases between them. CDR3 in DNA: TGTGCCAGCTCACCGACTACAGGGCCGGCTAGCACAGATACGCAGTATTTT. Translation: CASSPTTGPASTDTQYF.

This sequence joins TRBV5-5 and TRBJ1-1; D is unclear. Trimming took 3 bases from V and 0 from J, leaving 6 bases between them. Germline values: CDR1 SGHKS, CDR2 YYEKEE (reference sequence). The CDR3 length is 13 residues. The CDR3: CASSSGVNTEAFF. In DNA form, the CDR3 reads TGTGCCAGCAGCTCAGGCGTGAACACTGAAGCTTTCTTT.

Here the CDR3 reads CASRPTPTANQPQHF. The CDR3 DNA sequence: TGTGCCAGCAGGCCGACACCGACGGCCAATCAGCCCCAGCATTTT. The chain carries TRBV6-5 and TRBJ1-5; D gene unclear. The CDR3 extends over 15 amino acids. The germline gives CDR1 MNHEY, CDR2 SVGAGI. The V end lost 6 bases, the J end lost 3 bases, and 15 bases lay between the germline ends.

The rearrangement links TRBV6-5 to TRBJ1-2; possibly TRBD1 for D (6 bases). The germline V gene has CDR1 MNHEY and CDR2 SVGAGI. CDR3 size: 11 residues. Trimming removed 10 bases from V and 5 bases from J, with 11 bases in between. CDR3 sequence (DNA): TGTGCCACCCTTACAGGGTATGGCTACACCTTC. Its protein is CATLTGYGYTF.

The chain uses TRBV7-3 and TRBJ2-4; tentatively, D is TRBD1 (6 bases). Trimming shortened V by 5 bases and J by 8 bases, and 19 bases separated the two germline ends. CDR1 is SGHTA and CDR2 is FQGTGA in the germline V gene. The CDR3 has 15 residues. This CDR3 is CASSHSGSKGDIQYF. For the CDR3, the DNA is TGTGCCAGCAGCCATTCAGGGTCCAAGGGGGACATTCAGTACTTC.

CDR3 bases: TGTGCCAGCGGACCACAGGGGTTAAATTCACCCCTCCACTTT. The encoded protein is CASGPQGLNSPLHF. V is TRBV27 and J is TRBJ1-6; 7 bases fit TRBD1. This CDR3 region has 14 residues. CDR1 and CDR2 (germline): MNHEY, SMNVEV (reference sequence). With 8 bases clipped from V and 7 bases from J, the junction kept 8 bases outside the gene matches.